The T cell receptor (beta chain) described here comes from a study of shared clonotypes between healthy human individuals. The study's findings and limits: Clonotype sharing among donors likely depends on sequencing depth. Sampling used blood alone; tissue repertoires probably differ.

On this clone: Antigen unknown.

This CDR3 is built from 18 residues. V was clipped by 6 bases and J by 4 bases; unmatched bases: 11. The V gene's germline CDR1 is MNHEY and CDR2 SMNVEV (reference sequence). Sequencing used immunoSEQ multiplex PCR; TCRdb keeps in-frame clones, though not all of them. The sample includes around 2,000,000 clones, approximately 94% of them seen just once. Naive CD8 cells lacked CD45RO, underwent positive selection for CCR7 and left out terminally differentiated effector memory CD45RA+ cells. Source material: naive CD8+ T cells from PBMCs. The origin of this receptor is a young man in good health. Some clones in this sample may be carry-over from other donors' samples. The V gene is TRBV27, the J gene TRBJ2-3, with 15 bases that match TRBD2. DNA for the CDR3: TGTGCCAGCAGACGGGGACTAGCGGGAGGTATAGGCGCAGATACGCAGTATTTT. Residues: CASRRGLAGGIGADTQYF.